Following are 16 T cell receptor beta chains from one sample sequenced in a study of cytomegalovirus exposure and HLA in healthy donors. PCR primers comprised 60 Vbeta and 13 Jbeta primers. Libraries were prepared by immunoSEQ multiplex PCR; TCRdb keeps only in-frame clonotypes and omits some of them. The sample consists of around 130,000 clones, 74% of them appearing once. Sequencing used PBMCs. These receptors were taken from a woman between 50 and 59 years old in good health and CMV-seropositive.

The chain combines TRBV6-5 with TRBJ1-5; 7 nucleotides line up with TRBD1. The CDR3 spans 15 residues. Germline-derived CDR1 and CDR2 are MNHEY and SVGAGI. The J segment lost 2 bases and the V segment lost 8 bases, leaving 9 bases of the junction unmatched. In nucleotides, the CDR3 is TGTGCCAGCGGCCGACAGGGACAAGGCAATCAGCCCCAGCATTTT. Translation gives CASGRQGQGNQPQHF.

This sequence joins TRBV2 and TRBJ1-4; D is ambiguous. Trimming stripped 4 bases from V and 8 bases from J, with 17 bases between. The CDR3 consists of 15 residues. Per germline, CDR1 SNHLY and CDR2 FYNNEI. CDR3 bases: TGTGCCAGCAGTGCCAATACACCAGCAGGCGAAAAACTGTTTTTT. It codes for CASSANTPAGEKLFF.

The chain couples TRBV30 to TRBJ2-1; 7 nucleotides agree with TRBD2. The CDR3 runs to 13 residues. The junction had 4 bases not matched to a gene; V was cut back by 0 bases and J by 8 bases. CDR1 is GTSNPN and CDR2 is SVGIG in the germline V gene (reference sequence). The CDR3 is CAWSVRGVHEQFF. The DNA of the CDR3 is TGTGCCTGGAGTGTACGGGGGGTCCATGAGCAGTTCTTC. Together with reference TRBV30 and TRBJ2-1, the CDR3 gives the full variable domain: SQTIHQWPATLVQPVGSPLSLECTVEGTSNPNLYWYRQAAGRGLQLLFYSVGIGQISSEVPQNLSASRPQDRQFILSSKKLLLSDSGFYLCAWSVRGVHEQFFGPGTRLTVL.

The chain employs TRBV9 and TRBJ2-2; 10 bases are a match to TRBD1. CDR3 length: 16 residues. Germline CDR1 and CDR2: SGDLS and YYNGEE. The V and J ends lost 2 bases and 7 bases, in that order; junction bases with no gene match: 8. The CDR3 loop is CASSVSGGQGNGELFF. The CDR3 region has the DNA TGTGCCAGCAGCGTGAGTGGGGGACAGGGGAACGGGGAGCTGTTTTTT.

This sequence joins TRBV30 and TRBJ2-7; maybe TRBD1 (7 bases). The CDR3 is made up of 13 amino acids. The ends were cut back, 2 bases at V and 7 bases at J, with 15 bases in the middle. Germline V gene data show CDR1 as GTSNPN and CDR2 as SVGIG (reference sequence). In DNA, the CDR3 is TGTGCCTGGAGTATCGCAGGGGGGTCGGAGCAGTACTTC. This gives the protein CAWSIAGGSEQYF. Supplemented by reference TRBV30 and TRBJ2-7, the full variable domain reads SQTIHQWPATLVQPVGSPLSLECTVEGTSNPNLYWYRQAAGRGLQLLFYSVGIGQISSEVPQNLSASRPQDRQFILSSKKLLLSDSGFYLCAWSIAGGSEQYFGPGTRLTVT.

The chain carries TRBV11-3 and TRBJ2-2; D unresolved. The CDR3 length is 13 residues. Germline V gives CDR1 SGHNT, CDR2 YENEEA. Trimming pared 0 bases from V and 8 bases from J, leaving 7 bases between. The CDR3 DNA follows: TGTGCCAGCAGCTTAGATCGGTGGGGGGAGCTGTTTTTT. Protein sequence: CASSLDRWGELFF.

The rearrangement uses TRBV4-2 and TRBJ2-6; D may be TRBD1 (6 bases). CDR3 length: 17 residues. With 0 bases removed from V and 1 base from J, the gap between germline ends came to 10 bases. Germline lookup yields CDR1 LGHNA and CDR2 YNFKEQ. CDR3 DNA: TGTGCCAGCAGCCAAGATCTAGGGGGATCTGGGGCCAACGTCCTGACTTTC. It encodes CASSQDLGGSGANVLTF.

The V call is TRBV20-1, the J call TRBJ1-2; TRBD1 matches 7 bases. This CDR3 spans 11 amino acids. The J segment lost 8 bases and the V segment lost 6 bases, leaving 6 bases of the junction unmatched. Germline CDR1 DFQATT, CDR2 SNEGSKA (reference sequence). The DNA for the CDR3 is TGCAGTGCCCTCGGACAGGTCGGCTACACCTTC. Amino acids: CSALGQVGYTF.

On this clone: The same CDR3 is also encoded by other DNA sequences in this sample. The V gene is TRBV30, the J gene TRBJ2-3; D might be TRBD2 (5 bases). Germline V gene sequence: CDR1 GTSNPN, CDR2 SVGIG (reference sequence). This CDR3 is 11 amino acids long. Trimming took 2 bases from V and 5 from J, leaving 5 bases between them. The CDR3 sequence: CAWSRGDTQYF. DNA for the CDR3: TGTGCCTGGAGTCGGGGAGATACGCAGTATTTT. The whole variable domain, remainder taken from reference TRBV30 and TRBJ2-3, is SQTIHQWPATLVQPVGSPLSLECTVEGTSNPNLYWYRQAAGRGLQLLFYSVGIGQISSEVPQNLSASRPQDRQFILSSKKLLLSDSGFYLCAWSRGDTQYFGPGTRLTVL.

The V call is TRBV11-1, the J call TRBJ2-7, with D possibly matching TRBD1 (6 bases). The CDR3 totals 14 residues. V was pared by 3 bases and J by 3 bases, with 12 bases between. Germline CDR1 SGHAT, CDR2 FQDESV (reference sequence). The CDR3, as DNA: TGTGCCAGCAGCTTTCTTGGGACACGCTACGAGCAGTACTTC. The encoded protein is CASSFLGTRYEQYF.

This chain joins TRBV4-2 and TRBJ1-1; 7 positions match TRBD1. Germline V gene data show CDR1 as LGHNA and CDR2 as YNFKEQ. The junction had 8 bases not matched to a gene; V was cut back by 2 bases and J by 5 bases. The CDR3 contains 15 residues. CDR3: CASSQPLQGRTEAFF. The DNA for the CDR3 is TGTGCCAGCAGCCAACCTCTACAGGGGAGAACTGAAGCTTTCTTT.

The rearrangement uses TRBV12-5 and TRBJ2-5, with 9 bases lining up with TRBD1. The junction had 10 bases not matched to a gene; V was cut back by 8 bases and J by 6 bases. The CDR3 totals 14 residues. Germline V gives CDR1 LGHNT, CDR2 FRNRAP. CDR3 nucleotides: TGTGCTAGTCATCGGGACAGGGCGTCAAAGACCCAGTACTTC. Translating gives CASHRDRASKTQYF.

The rearrangement uses TRBV25-1 and TRBJ1-2; maybe TRBD1 (5 bases). Germline loops: CDR1 MGHDK, CDR2 SYGVNS. V lost 6 bases and J 5 bases, leaving 7 bases between the germline ends. This CDR3 has 11 residues. The CDR3 region is CASRTVYGYTF. CDR3 nucleotides: TGTGCCAGCAGGACAGTGTATGGCTACACCTTC.

The CDR3: CASSLVVSVDYGYTF. CDR3 sequence (DNA): TGTGCCAGCAGCTTGGTGGTCAGCGTGGATTATGGCTACACCTTC. This rearrangement joins TRBV5-6 to TRBJ1-2, with D hard to call. The germline CDR1 and CDR2 sequences are SGHDT and YYEEEE. Trimming shortened V by 0 bases and J by 5 bases, and 14 bases separated the two germline ends. The CDR3 runs 15 residues.

The chain links TRBV2 to TRBJ2-7; TRBD2 matches 13 bases. Per germline, CDR1 SNHLY and CDR2 FYNNEI. Trimming cost V 7 bases and J 4 bases; bases outside gene matches: 4. This CDR3 contains 14 residues. The CDR3 region is CASNRLAGGYEQYF. The CDR3 DNA is TGTGCCAGCAACCGACTAGCGGGGGGTTACGAGCAGTACTTC.

This clone was picked up one time. The chain is built from TRBV15 and TRBJ2-3; D gene unclear. V gave up 0 bases and J gave up 3 bases, with 4 bases separating them. The CDR3 is 13 amino acids. The germline V gene encodes CDR1 LNHNV and CDR2 YYDKDF (reference sequence). The CDR3 protein is CATSRDPTDTQYF. The CDR3 DNA reads as TGTGCCACCAGCAGAGATCCTACAGATACGCAGTATTTT.